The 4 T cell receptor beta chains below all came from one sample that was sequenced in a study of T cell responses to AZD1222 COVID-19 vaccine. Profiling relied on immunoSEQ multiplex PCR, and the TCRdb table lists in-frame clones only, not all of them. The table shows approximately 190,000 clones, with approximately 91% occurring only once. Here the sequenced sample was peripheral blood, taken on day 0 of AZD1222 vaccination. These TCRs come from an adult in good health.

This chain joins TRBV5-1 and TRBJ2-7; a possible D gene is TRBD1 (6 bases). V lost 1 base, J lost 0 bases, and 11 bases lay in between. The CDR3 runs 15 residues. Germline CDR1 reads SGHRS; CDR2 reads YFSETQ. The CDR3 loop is CASSLRQGTSYEQYF. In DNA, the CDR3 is TGCGCCAGCAGCTTGCGCCAGGGGACCTCCTACGAGCAGTACTTC.

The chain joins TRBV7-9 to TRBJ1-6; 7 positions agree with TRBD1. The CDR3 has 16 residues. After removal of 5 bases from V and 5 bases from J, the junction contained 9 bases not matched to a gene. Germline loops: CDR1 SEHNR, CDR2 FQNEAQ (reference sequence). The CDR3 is CASSPGGGLNNSPLHF. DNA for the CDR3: TGTGCCAGCAGCCCAGGGGGGGGACTCAATAATTCACCCCTCCACTTT.

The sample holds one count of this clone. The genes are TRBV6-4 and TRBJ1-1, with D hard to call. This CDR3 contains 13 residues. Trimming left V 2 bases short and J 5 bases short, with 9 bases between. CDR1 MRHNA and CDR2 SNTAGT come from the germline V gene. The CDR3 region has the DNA TGTGCCAGCAGTGACGTCCTCGGTACTGAAGCTTTCTTT. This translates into CASSDVLGTEAFF.

DNA for the CDR3: TGTGCCAGTAGACGGGACGTTGGGGCTGGAAACACCATATATTTT. Translated, it gives CASRRDVGAGNTIYF. The chain joins TRBV19 to TRBJ1-3, with D tentatively TRBD1 (5 bases). V was cut by 6 bases and J by 2 bases, with 14 bases left in between. Germline V gives CDR1 LNHDA, CDR2 SQIVND (reference sequence). CDR3 length: 15 residues.